This is a list of T cell receptor beta chains from one sample in a study of blood T cell repertoires in COVID-19. Data came from immunoSEQ multiplex PCR; TCRdb stores just in-frame clones and leaves some out. The sample consists of more than 200,000 clones, approximately 86% of them appearing once. The sequenced material came from peripheral blood. These receptors were collected from a woman aged 60-75 years with COVID-19, enrolled during active disease. CDR3s include the opening cysteine and the closing phenylalanine or tryptophan. A D gene is named only where the DNA matches it firmly. Some rows mark clone size as missing; the rest say once, few, many or name a class of expanded clone.

cdr3_aa	cdr3_nt	clone_size	j_call	v_call	d_call
CASSLGGLAKNIQYF	TGCGCCAGCAGCTTGGGAGGACTAGCCAAAAACATTCAGTACTTC	-	TRBJ2-4	TRBV5-1	-
CASSPLRVNTEAFF	TGTGCCAGCAGCCCACTCCGTGTCAACACTGAAGCTTTCTTT	once	TRBJ1-1	TRBV9	-
CASSLTGANSPLHF	TGTGCCAGCAGCTTGACAGGGGCTAATTCACCCCTCCACTTT	-	TRBJ1-6	TRBV5-6	TRBD1
CSVQRIGGTGANVLTF	TGCAGCGTTCAAAGGATCGGGGGGACTGGGGCCAACGTCCTGACTTTC	-	TRBJ2-6	TRBV29-1	TRBD2
CASSPGGRPVGGTQYF	TGCGCCAGCAGCCCGGGCGGGAGGCCCGTCGGCGGTACGCAGTATTTT	-	TRBJ2-3	TRBV5-1	TRBD2
CASSPRMSRGATEAFF	TGTGCCAGCAGCCCGCGAATGAGTCGGGGGGCCACTGAAGCTTTCTTT	-	TRBJ1-1	TRBV7-2	-
CASSLLQGVNTEAFF	TGCGCCAGCAGCTTGCTCCAGGGGGTGAACACTGAAGCTTTCTTT	-	TRBJ1-1	TRBV5-1	TRBD1
CASSLRSGQPQHF	TGTGCCAGCAGCTTACGGTCGGGTCAGCCCCAGCATTTT	-	TRBJ1-5	TRBV7-3	-
CASSSDGELTQYF	TGTGCCAGTAGTAGCGATGGGGAGCTAACGCAGTATTTT	once	TRBJ2-3	TRBV19	-
CASSFGTRGDEQFF	TGCGCCAGCAGCTTCGGGACTAGGGGGGATGAGCAGTTCTTC	-	TRBJ2-1	TRBV5-1	TRBD2
CASSQDPLASGRATDTQYF	TGTGCCAGCAGCCAAGATCCGTTGGCTAGCGGGAGGGCAACAGATACGCAGTATTTT	-	TRBJ2-3	TRBV4-2	TRBD2